Listed below are T cell receptor beta chains from one sample, sequenced in a study of cytomegalovirus exposure and HLA in healthy donors. Assay: immunoSEQ multiplex PCR; the TCRdb copy retains only in-frame clones and omits some. The sample consists of approximately 110,000 clones, about 94% of them appearing once. Sequencing was performed on PBMCs. The receptors stem from a woman in her late teens or twenties in good health and CMV-seronegative. The CDR3 runs from the conserved cysteine through the conserved F or W. The D gene is left open where the match is weak. Clone sizes are given selectively: once, few, many, or a class where the clone is expanded.

J gene,V gene,clone size,CDR3 length,D gene,CDR3 protein,CDR3 DNA
TRBJ2-5,TRBV30,-,14,TRBD2,CAWSKRAGRETQYF,TGTGCCTGGAGTAAAAGAGCGGGAAGAGAGACCCAGTACTTC
TRBJ2-3,TRBV11-2,-,13,-,CASSTRETDTQYF,TGTGCCAGCAGCACCCGGGAGACAGATACGCAGTATTTT
TRBJ2-1,TRBV28,-,15,TRBD2,CASEAGGPPANEQFF,TGTGCCAGCGAGGCGGGGGGGCCCCCGGCCAATGAGCAGTTCTTC
TRBJ2-5,TRBV7-9,-,15,-,CASSLSTARVETQYF,TGTGCCAGCAGCTTATCGACGGCGCGGGTGGAGACCCAGTACTTC
TRBJ2-7,TRBV10-3,-,14,TRBD1,CAIRRSDRGYEQYF,TGTGCCATCAGGCGGTCGGACAGGGGCTACGAGCAGTACTTC
TRBJ2-2,TRBV6-4,-,14,-,CASSDGTNTGELFF,TGTGCCAGCAGTGACGGGACAAACACCGGGGAGCTGTTTTTT
TRBJ1-1,TRBV30,-,12,-,CASLYRNTEAFF,TGTGCCTCTCTCTATAGGAACACTGAAGCTTTCTTT
TRBJ1-1,TRBV28,-,13,-,CASSLERNTEAFF,TGTGCCAGCAGTTTGGAGAGAAACACTGAAGCTTTCTTT
TRBJ2-5,TRBV6-5,-,15,TRBD1,CASSYTGQGEETQYF,TGTGCCAGCAGTTACACGGGACAGGGGGAAGAGACCCAGTACTTC
TRBJ2-7,TRBV2,-,14,TRBD1,CASRRTGGLDEQYF,TGTGCCAGCAGGAGGACAGGGGGCCTGGACGAGCAGTACTTC
TRBJ2-2,TRBV5-1,-,17,TRBD2,CASSLIAGGYSSGELFF,TGCGCCAGCAGCTTGATAGCGGGGGGCTATTCTTCCGGGGAGCTGTTTTTT
TRBJ1-4,TRBV2,-,16,TRBD1,CASSGRSTGTNEKLFF,TGTGCCAGCAGTGGGAGGTCGACAGGGACTAATGAAAAACTGTTTTTT
TRBJ1-1,TRBV9,once,14,-,CASSPTGGRTEAFF,TGTGCCAGCAGCCCCACGGGAGGGCGCACTGAAGCTTTCTTT
TRBJ2-5,TRBV2,once,14,TRBD2,CASSDSGGQETQYF,TGTGCCAGCAGTGACTCGGGGGGACAAGAGACCCAGTACTTC
TRBJ2-1,TRBV4-1,-,19,TRBD2,CASSQVKTGLAGIYNEQFF,TGCGCCAGCAGCCAGGTCAAAACGGGACTAGCGGGTATCTACAATGAGCAGTTCTTC
TRBJ2-5,TRBV27,-,15,TRBD2,CASSRTSGSWETQYF,TGTGCCAGCAGTCGTACTAGCGGGAGCTGGGAGACCCAGTACTTC
TRBJ2-2,TRBV27,-,14,-,CATTHNLVAGELFF,TGTGCCACCACCCATAATTTGGTAGCCGGGGAGCTGTTTTTT
TRBJ2-7,TRBV2,few,14,TRBD1,CASTPGQGDYEQYF,TGTGCCAGCACTCCGGGACAGGGGGACTACGAGCAGTACTTC
TRBJ2-1,TRBV28,once,15,TRBD2,CASSLPSGSHNEQFF,TGTGCCAGCAGTTTGCCTAGCGGGAGCCACAATGAGCAGTTCTTC
TRBJ1-2,TRBV6-4,-,15,TRBD1,CASSDSSGGNHGYTF,TGTGCCAGCAGTGACTCATCAGGGGGGAATCATGGCTACACCTTC
TRBJ1-5,TRBV5-1,-,14,-,CASSLDGEGKPQHF,TGCGCCAGCAGCTTGGACGGTGAGGGAAAGCCCCAGCATTTT
TRBJ1-2,TRBV7-3,-,16,-,CASSLWPGVDPYGYTF,TGTGCCAGCAGCTTATGGCCCGGGGTTGACCCCTATGGCTACACCTTC
TRBJ2-5,TRBV13,-,13,-,CASSFQGQETQYF,TGTGCCAGCAGCTTCCAGGGGCAAGAGACCCAGTACTTC
TRBJ2-1,TRBV2,-,14,-,CASSFPDSYNEQFF,TGTGCCAGCAGTTTCCCGGACAGCTACAATGAGCAGTTCTTC
TRBJ1-5,TRBV7-2,-,16,-,CASSLVGGRNNQPQHF,TGTGCCAGCAGCTTAGTCGGAGGGAGAAATAATCAGCCCCAGCATTTT
TRBJ1-2,TRBV28,-,13,-,CASSSYDWDGYTF,TGTGCCAGCAGTTCCTACGACTGGGATGGCTACACCTTC
TRBJ2-3,TRBV5-4,-,15,-,CASSSRLGGAYTQYF,TGTGCCAGCAGCTCCCGTTTGGGGGGGGCGTATACGCAGTATTTT
TRBJ2-7,TRBV18,-,13,TRBD2,CASLRDYFYEQYF,TGTGCCAGTTTGCGGGACTATTTCTACGAGCAGTACTTC
TRBJ2-6,TRBV9,-,16,TRBD1,CASGKDRVPGANVLTF,TGTGCCAGCGGAAAGGACAGGGTCCCCGGGGCCAACGTCCTGACTTTC
TRBJ1-5,TRBV9,-,19,TRBD1,CASSVVRTGRSYSNQPQHF,TGTGCCAGCAGCGTAGTGAGGACAGGGCGGTCGTATAGCAATCAGCCCCAGCATTTT
TRBJ2-1,TRBV4-1,-,17,TRBD2,CASSLLGLAENSNEQFF,TGCGCCAGCAGCCTCTTGGGACTAGCGGAAAACTCCAATGAGCAGTTCTTC
TRBJ1-4,TRBV2,-,13,-,CASKGTTNEKLFF,TGTGCCAGCAAGGGGACAACTAATGAAAAACTGTTTTTT
TRBJ1-5,TRBV28,-,14,-,CASSQGQINQPQHF,TGTGCCAGCAGTCAAGGACAGATCAATCAGCCCCAGCATTTT
TRBJ2-7,TRBV18,-,14,TRBD1,CASSPGQGIYEQYF,TGTGCCAGCTCACCGGGACAGGGTATTTACGAGCAGTACTTC
TRBJ1-4,TRBV19,-,15,-,CASSPSPGQNEKLFF,TGTGCCAGTAGTCCCTCCCCTGGGCAAAATGAAAAACTGTTTTTT
TRBJ2-2,TRBV4-1,-,14,TRBD2,CATRRTSGTGELFF,TGCGCCACCCGCCGGACTAGCGGGACCGGGGAGCTGTTTTTT
TRBJ2-1,TRBV25-1,-,18,TRBD2,CASSLTPGLAGPYNEQFF,TGTGCCAGCAGTTTAACACCGGGACTAGCGGGACCATACAATGAGCAGTTCTTC
TRBJ2-7,TRBV2,once,15,-,CATAAGPGSSYEQYF,TGTGCCACCGCAGCGGGCCCCGGGTCATCCTACGAGCAGTACTTC
TRBJ2-7,TRBV5-1,-,14,TRBD1,CASSWAGGSYEQYF,TGCGCCAGCAGCTGGGCAGGGGGTTCCTACGAGCAGTACTTC
TRBJ2-6,TRBV5-4,once,20,TRBD1,CASSPRGSGQGAGGANVLTF,TGTGCCAGCAGCCCGCGGGGGTCGGGACAGGGGGCGGGTGGGGCCAACGTCCTGACTTTC
TRBJ1-5,TRBV15,-,15,-,CATSRDRQHFKPQHF,TGTGCCACCAGCAGAGACCGACAGCACTTTAAGCCCCAGCATTTT
TRBJ1-2,TRBV25-1,-,14,-,CASSGYLSTDGYTF,TGTGCCAGCAGTGGATACTTGTCTACGGATGGCTACACCTTC